The sequence of this T cell receptor (beta chain) was determined in a study of blood T cell repertoires in COVID-19 (dated by TCRdb to 2020 to 2021). Notes on the research overall: Samples from collaborators originated in the United States, Italy and Spain and spanned both the acute and convalescent phases of COVID-19. The samples were drawn from the first 160 participants of the ongoing ImmuneRACE study and from 1,254 subjects provided by 6 global collaborators. The repertoires were released in a freely available public database meant as a resource for research on the immune response to SARS-CoV-2. The dataset comprised deeply sampled blood TCRbeta repertoires from subjects exposed to, actively infected with, or recovered from COVID-19. The sample metadata nearly always contained a de-identified subject ID, COVID-19 status, age in years and sex. Where HLA class I and class II types were available, the types were taken from metadata supplied by the sample provider, not from assay-based typing. The prospective study material was composed of cDNA or gDNA derived from T cells, B-cell-depleted T cells, or PBMCs. Summary of the overall study and its limitations: The amount of clinical and demographic metadata varied by source and participant and was provided uncurated.

To note about this clone: Its antigen is not yet known. Within one base of it there is no much larger clone, and no base qualities were kept.

A second Seattle source provided samples from volunteer blood donors who had recovered from COVID-19. Collaborating institutions collected whole blood in K2EDTA tubes following their own protocols. For TCRbeta analysis, collaborators shipped samples as frozen whole blood, isolated PBMCs, or DNA extracted from either of those sample types. TCRbeta CDR3 regions were amplified from genomic DNA using the immunoSEQ Assay, a bias-controlled multiplex PCR. From the authors' description of their analysis: Within the assay, amplification of reference gene primers was used to estimate how many nucleated cells each sample contained. To quantify the absolute abundance of each unique TCRbeta CDR3 rearrangement, sequence reads were collapsed and filtered. For each sample, productive Simpson clonality was calculated by taking the square root of Simpson's diversity index across productive rearrangements. This is the immuneACCESS table as TCRdb keeps it, with only in-frame sequences that have V and J called. A part of the clones is gone; compared with another copy, unresolved V genes explain less than half, and the rest is unexplained. The V and J calls and the clone size are those of that table, but D and trimming were determined from the DNA. This sample lists roughly 150,000 clones; 88% were detected once. 2% to 2.5% of the sample belongs to the ten largest clones.

CDR1 and CDR2 are read off the germline V gene (reference sequence) as SGHNT and YYREEE. The CDR3 numbers 13 residues from cysteine through phenylalanine. This entry keeps only the CDR3 DNA: 39 bases, framed from base 1. The germline V end is reduced by 9 bases and the J end by 9 bases; junction bases left unmatched: 5. Sequences were obtained from peripheral blood. The sequence came from a middle-aged man who had recovered from COVID-19. The receptor chain draws on TRBV5-4 and TRBJ2-1; 14 nucleotides in the junction match TRBD2. The CDR3 region has the sequence CATTSGGAFEQFF. At the DNA level, the sequence is TGTGCCACGACTAGCGGGGGGGCCTTTGAGCAGTTCTTC.